The next 27 T cell receptor beta chains were all read from a single sample in a study of T cells in Graves' hyperthyroidism and ophthalmopathy. Amplified TCR beta CDR3 regions came from RNA transcripts. Carried out on the TCR CDR3, a first-round RT-PCR used the HTBI primer set. Using its own MiXCR run on the multiplex PCR reads, TCRdb lists one record per CDR3 protein. The sample lists hundreds of thousands of distinct CDR3 sequences, roughly 19% seen once, with under 45% in the top ten. The sample consisted of blood. These receptors came from a man between 50 and 59 years old with Graves' ophthalmopathy.

This clonotype was seen a few times. The chain is built from TRBV9 and TRBJ2-1; 7 bases line up with TRBD1. Germline values: CDR1 SGDLS, CDR2 YYNGEE. Trimming removed 4 bases from V and 4 bases from J; junction bases left unmatched: 5. The CDR3 spans 14 residues. The CDR3 is CASSPRTGYNEQFF. The CDR3 region has the DNA TGTGCCAGCAGCCCTCGGACAGGATACAATGAGCAGTTCTTC.

There are a few counts of this clonotype. J is TRBJ1-1 and V is TRBV5-1, with a weak D call TRBD1 (5 bases). V gave up 7 bases and J gave up 0 bases, with 16 bases separating them. CDR1 is SGHRS, CDR2 YFSETQ, per germline. This CDR3 is built from 15 residues. DNA of the CDR3: TGCGCCAGCGGACATGGTGGGGTTATGAACACTGAAGCTTTCTTT. Protein product: CASGHGGVMNTEAFF.

This clonotype was recorded at least ten times. The chain recombines TRBV6-1 with TRBJ1-1; 7 nucleotides line up with TRBD1. The germline CDR1 and CDR2 sequences are MNHNS and SASEGT. CDR3 size: 18 residues. The trim removed 1 base at V and 1 base at J, leaving 12 bases unmatched. CDR3: CASSEEPGQWLRNTEAFF. In nucleotides, the CDR3 is TGTGCCAGCAGTGAAGAACCGGGACAGTGGTTACGGAACACTGAAGCTTTCTTT.

This clonotype was detected a few times. This chain joins TRBV9 and TRBJ2-7; D remains ambiguous. Germline CDR1 SGDLS, CDR2 YYNGEE. The CDR3 consists of 16 residues. Trimming stripped 2 bases from V and 3 bases from J, with 18 bases between. The CDR3 sequence: CASSVTWTPGRYEQYF. The DNA for the CDR3 is TGTGCCAGCAGCGTTACCTGGACCCCAGGTCGCTACGAGCAGTACTTC.

This clonotype appeared many times. The V call is TRBV7-9, the J call TRBJ2-5, with 13 bases fitting TRBD2. V shed 3 bases, J shed 5 bases, and the junction held 9 bases outside the gene matches. The CDR3 is made up of 17 amino acids. The germline V gene has CDR1 SEHNR and CDR2 FQNEAQ (reference sequence). For the CDR3, the DNA is TGTGCCAGCAGCTTGCCAGGACTAGCGGGAGTCCGTGAGACCCAGTACTTC. It is translated as CASSLPGLAGVRETQYF. Based on the CDR3 plus reference TRBV7-9 and TRBJ2-5, the full variable domain is DTGVSQNPRHKITKRGQNVTFRCDPISEHNRLYWYRQTLGQGPEFLTYFQNEAQLEKSRLLSDRFSAERPKGSFSTLEIQRTEQGDSAMYLCASSLPGLAGVRETQYFGPGTRLLVL.

The chain links TRBV20-1 to TRBJ1-2, with a weak D call TRBD1 (5 bases). The CDR3 is made up of 16 amino acids. CDR1 and CDR2 (germline): DFQATT, SNEGSKA (reference sequence). V lost 4 bases and J 2 bases, leaving 20 bases between the germline ends. The CDR3 DNA sequence: TGCAGTGCTAAAGGTCCGAGGGCGCCAGGGAACTATGGCTACACCTTC. It is translated as CSAKGPRAPGNYGYTF.

This clonotype was seen more than once but under ten times. The chain uses TRBV28 and TRBJ2-3, with 9 nucleotides matching TRBD1. The germline CDR1 and CDR2 sequences are MDHEN and SYDVKM. V shed 5 bases and J 11 bases; nucleotides not matched to a gene: 8. CDR3 length: 13 amino acids. CDR3 residues: CASSPSDRGRQYF. CDR3 nucleotides: TGTGCCAGCAGTCCCTCGGACAGGGGAAGGCAGTATTTT.

The chain carries TRBV5-4 and TRBJ2-5, with 10 nucleotides matching TRBD1. CDR1 is SGHNT, CDR2 YYREEE, per germline (reference sequence). The CDR3 is 17 amino acids. V dropped 3 bases and J dropped 12; count of bases not matched to a gene: 20. The CDR3 DNA follows: TGTGCCAGCAGCTCCGCTCCAACCGGGACAGGGGACAAACGGGAGTACTTC. It codes for CASSSAPTGTGDKREYF.

This clonotype appeared a few times. The rearrangement joins TRBV24-1 to TRBJ1-2, with D possibly being TRBD1 (5 bases). V was pared by 4 bases and J by 5 bases, with 13 bases between. CDR1 and CDR2 (germline): KGHDR, SFDVKD. The CDR3 has 14 amino acids. CDR3 residues: CATSEQGLRYGYTF. The CDR3 bases are TGTGCCACCAGTGAGCAGGGTCTCCGATATGGCTACACCTTC.

This clonotype was counted many times. The chain uses TRBV29-1 and TRBJ2-7; D may be TRBD1 (7 bases). CDR3 size: 13 residues. CDR1 is SQVTM and CDR2 is ANQGSEA in the germline V gene. V was cut by 2 bases and J by 3 bases, with 11 bases left in between. The DNA of the CDR3 is TGCAGCGTTGAATGGAGGGGGCACTACGAGCAGTACTTC. Amino acid sequence: CSVEWRGHYEQYF.

This clonotype was observed many times. The chain recombines TRBV28 with TRBJ2-7; TRBD2 might be the D (6 bases). The V end lost 5 bases, the J end lost 0 bases, and 14 bases lay between the germline ends. The CDR3 is 15 amino acids. Germline V gene data show CDR1 as MDHEN and CDR2 as SYDVKM. The CDR3 sequence: CASSPSAGRSYEQYF. The CDR3 DNA is TGTGCCAGCAGTCCCTCTGCGGGGCGCTCCTACGAGCAGTACTTC.

This clonotype was counted at least ten times. The V gene is TRBV7-2, the J gene TRBJ2-1, with D hard to call. The CDR3 is 15 amino acids. The V gene's germline CDR1 is SGHTA and CDR2 FQGNSA. With 0 bases removed from V and 4 bases from J, the gap between germline ends came to 10 bases. CDR3 amino acids: CASSLASGRYNEQFF. In nucleotides, the CDR3 is TGTGCCAGCAGCTTAGCGTCGGGCCGTTACAATGAGCAGTTCTTC.

The table lists this clonotype with many counts. The genes are TRBV27 and TRBJ2-5; unclear D gene. The CDR3 loop spans 15 amino acids. V lost 0 bases and J lost 5, with 13 bases in between. CDR1 is MNHEY and CDR2 is SMNVEV in the germline V gene (reference sequence). The CDR3 region has the DNA TGTGCCAGCAGTTTATCAGTTGCAGCTAGGGAGACCCAGTACTTC. Its protein is CASSLSVAARETQYF.

This clonotype was seen a few times. V and J are TRBV11-2 and TRBJ2-4, with D unresolved. CDR3 length: 14 residues. Trimming shortened V by 3 bases and J by 5 bases, and 11 bases separated the two germline ends. Germline V lookup: CDR1 SGHAT, CDR2 FQNNGV. The CDR3 is CASSLVGAQNIQYF. The CDR3 region has the DNA TGTGCCAGCAGCTTGGTAGGAGCGCAAAACATTCAGTACTTC.

This clonotype was counted at least ten times. The chain employs TRBV27 and TRBJ1-2; D is ambiguous. V was clipped by 6 bases and J by 4 bases, with 15 bases between them. The germline V gene encodes CDR1 MNHEY and CDR2 SMNVEV (reference sequence). CDR3 length: 14 amino acids. The CDR3 loop is CASRPGPLGYGYTF. The CDR3 DNA reads TGTGCCAGCAGGCCGGGCCCGTTGGGCTATGGCTACACCTTC.

This clonotype has more than one count but fewer than ten. A much larger clone lies one base from this, so it may be a read error. The V gene is TRBV7-9, the J gene TRBJ2-5, with 11 positions matching TRBD2. The germline V gene has CDR1 SEHNR and CDR2 FQNEAQ (reference sequence). V was pared by 6 bases and J by 1 base, with 1 base of the junction left unmatched. CDR3 length: 14 residues. Here the CDR3 reads CASSTSGSQETQYF. The CDR3 DNA follows: TGTGCCAGCAGTACTAGCGGGAGCCAAGAGACCCAGTACTTC.

This clonotype was detected many times. The V and J genes are TRBV6-4 and TRBJ1-1; D gene unclear. V was cut by 2 bases and J by 2 bases, with 12 bases left in between. This CDR3 has 15 residues. Germline loops: CDR1 MRHNA, CDR2 SNTAGT. The CDR3, as DNA: TGTGCCAGCAGTGACAAAGGGAGGCGAAACACTGAAGCTTTCTTT. It is translated as CASSDKGRRNTEAFF.

The genes are TRBV2 and TRBJ2-7; 8 bases map to TRBD2. The CDR3 is 15 amino acids. V gave up 6 bases and J gave up 3 bases; unmatched junction bases: 10. Germline V gene lookup returns CDR1 SNHLY and CDR2 FYNNEI. CDR3 DNA: TGTGCCAGCAGGGGATGGACTAGCCCGAACTACGAGCAGTACTTC. Translating it yields CASRGWTSPNYEQYF.

In this sample, this clonotype turned up many times. The junction and the germline gene differ at one end; a read error may be behind it. The J gene is TRBJ1-2, the V gene TRBV3-1; D gene uncertain. The CDR3 runs 13 residues. Germline loops: CDR1 LGHDT, CDR2 YNNKEL (reference sequence). The CDR3 sequence is CATQEAANSGYTF. The CDR3 DNA sequence: TGTGCCACCCAGGAGGCAGCTAACTCTGGCTACACCTTC.

The genes are TRBV6-1 and TRBJ1-1; D remains unclear. V was shortened by 7 bases and J by 7 bases, with 10 bases between the two germline ends. The germline V gene encodes CDR1 MNHNS and CDR2 SASEGT. The CDR3 consists of 11 residues. CDR3: CASISAFEAFF. The CDR3 nucleotides are TGTGCCAGCATTTCGGCATTTGAAGCTTTCTTT.

The sample holds many counts of this clonotype. The chain couples TRBV2 to TRBJ2-3; D unclear. V lost 5 bases and J lost 2, with 11 bases in between. There are 14 residues in the CDR3. The germline CDR1 and CDR2 sequences are SNHLY and FYNNEI. CDR3 in amino acids: CASSWTGFTDTQYF. The CDR3, as DNA: TGTGCCAGCAGTTGGACCGGCTTCACAGATACGCAGTATTTT. The full variable domain, rest sourced from reference TRBV2 and TRBJ2-3, is EPEVTQTPSHQVTQMGQEVILRCVPISNHLYFYWYRQILGQKVEFLVSFYNNEISEKSEIFDDQFSVERPDGSNFTLKIRSTKLEDSAMYFCASSWTGFTDTQYFGPGTRLTVL.

This chain connects TRBV7-2 to TRBJ2-3; 7 nucleotides align to TRBD2. Germline V gene data show CDR1 as SGHTA and CDR2 as FQGNSA. After removal of 5 bases from V and 6 bases from J, the junction contained 11 bases not matched to a gene. This CDR3 spans 15 amino acids. CDR3 sequence: CASSVTWIAGDTQYF. The CDR3 nucleotides read TGTGCCAGCAGCGTCACGTGGATAGCGGGTGATACGCAGTATTTT.

This clonotype came up once. J is TRBJ2-3 and V is TRBV7-8; 12 positions match TRBD1. The CDR3 extends over 20 amino acids. CDR1 is SGHVS, CDR2 FQNEAQ, per germline. V was clipped by 6 bases and J by 1 base; unmatched bases: 17. The DNA of the CDR3 is TGTGCCAGCAGTTCTCCCCGGGACAGGGGGCGAGTGGATGGCACAGATACGCAGTATTTT. Its protein product is CASSSPRDRGRVDGTDTQYF.

The gene calls are TRBV28 and TRBJ2-6, with 11 bases matching TRBD2. The length of the CDR3 is 19 residues. The trim removed 5 bases at V and 4 bases at J, leaving 13 bases unmatched. CDR1 is MDHEN and CDR2 is SYDVKM in the germline V gene. The CDR3 loop reads CASSVGGLAGLQGANVLTF. The CDR3 nucleotides read TGTGCCAGCAGTGTAGGCGGACTAGCGGGCTTACAGGGGGCCAACGTCCTGACTTTC.

This clonotype was found a few times. This sequence joins TRBV12-3 or TRBV12-4 and TRBJ2-7; 11 nucleotides match TRBD1. CDR3 length: 16 amino acids. J was trimmed by 5 bases and V by 6 bases; bases with no gene match: 12. The CDR3: CASRLGRTGGRNEQYF. CDR3 in DNA: TGTGCCAGCAGGCTTGGACGGACAGGGGGCCGAAACGAGCAGTACTTC.

The rearrangement uses TRBV10-3 and TRBJ1-1; D may be TRBD1 (6 bases). The CDR3 extends over 13 amino acids. Germline lookup yields CDR1 ENHRY and CDR2 SYGVKD. V dropped 4 bases and J dropped 7 bases, with 13 bases sitting between them. The CDR3 here is CAISGGQSDEAFF. The CDR3, as DNA: TGTGCCATCAGTGGCGGACAGAGCGATGAAGCTTTCTTT.

This clonotype was counted only a few times. The rearrangement uses TRBV6-1 and TRBJ1-2, with 7 bases that match TRBD1. The CDR3 is 18 amino acids. Germline values: CDR1 MNHNS, CDR2 SASEGT. V shed 1 base, J shed 0 bases, and the junction held 11 bases outside the gene matches. CDR3 DNA: TGTGCCAGCAGTGAAGTTTTAAGGGGGCAGGGGGCTAACTATGGCTACACCTTC. Protein sequence: CASSEVLRGQGANYGYTF.